The 29 T cell receptor beta chains in this list originate from one sample, sequenced in a study of CD8+ T cells in alopecia areata. The authors extracted RNA and reverse transcribed it into cDNA as the sequencing template. Method: immunoSEQ multiplex PCR; TCRdb's copy keeps in-frame clones and lacks some. In the table there are about 76,000 clones, around 66% of which are singletons. Treatment reported: oral pan-JAK inhibitor, 5-10 mg twice daily. The sequencing here drew on CD8+ T cells sorted from blood, taken at week 24, from a patient treated with tofacitinib. The receptors originated from a human donor with alopecia areata.

J is TRBJ1-1 and V is TRBV5-8; weak D call: TRBD1 (6 bases). Trimming took 0 bases from V and 1 from J, leaving 10 bases between them. The CDR3 length is 15 residues. Germline V gene lookup returns CDR1 SGHTS and CDR2 YDEGEE. The CDR3 bases are TGTGCCAGCAGCTTGGTGACGGGACAGAACACTGAAGCTTTCTTT. This sequence encodes CASSLVTGQNTEAFF.

This sequence joins TRBV12-5 and TRBJ2-3, with 7 bases lining up with TRBD1. With 8 bases clipped from V and 5 bases from J, the junction kept 7 bases outside the gene matches. Germline CDR1 reads LGHNT; CDR2 reads FRNRAP. The length of the CDR3 is 13 residues. The CDR3 DNA reads as TGTGCTAGTAAGGCAGGGACAGAAGATACGCAGTATTTT. Protein: CASKAGTEDTQYF.

J is TRBJ2-7 and V is TRBV30; D is undetermined. There are 11 residues in the CDR3. Trimming cost V 1 base and J 3 bases, with 4 bases left between them. Per germline, CDR1 GTSNPN and CDR2 SVGIG (reference sequence). CDR3 loop: CAWSEGYEQYF. The CDR3 nucleotides are TGTGCCTGGAGTGAAGGCTACGAGCAGTACTTC.

The chain has TRBV13 and TRBJ2-7; no definite D call. This CDR3 has 14 residues. Germline-derived CDR1 and CDR2 are PRHDT and FYEKMQ (reference sequence). V was pared by 5 bases and J by 7 bases, with 18 bases between. CDR3: CASSHGTSPREQYF. DNA for the CDR3: TGTGCCAGCAGCCACGGAACCTCCCCTCGGGAGCAGTACTTC. The full variable domain, in which reference TRBV13 and TRBJ2-7 provide the parts outside the CDR3, is AAGVIQSPRHLIKEKRETATLKCYPIPRHDTVYWYQQGPGQDPQFLISFYEKMQSDKGSIPDRFSAQQFSDYHSELNMSSLELGDSALYFCASSHGTSPREQYFGPGTRLTVT.

This clone was observed a handful of times. The chain has TRBV5-1 and TRBJ2-3; D perhaps matches TRBD2 (5 bases). The CDR3 totals 16 residues. Trimming took 0 bases from V and 2 from J, leaving 13 bases between them. Germline CDR1 SGHRS, CDR2 YFSETQ. This CDR3 is CASSLEAGGLTDTQYF. The CDR3 DNA reads as TGCGCCAGCAGCTTGGAGGCAGGAGGACTCACAGATACGCAGTATTTT.

This chain joins TRBV27 and TRBJ2-7; a possible D gene is TRBD2 (7 bases). Germline loops: CDR1 MNHEY, CDR2 SMNVEV (reference sequence). The CDR3 spans 15 residues. Trimming pared 3 bases from V and 4 bases from J, leaving 16 bases between. The CDR3 region is CASSFFRGAGYEQYF. In DNA form, the CDR3 reads TGTGCCAGCAGTTTCTTCCGGGGGGCCGGGTACGAGCAGTACTTC.

The J gene is TRBJ2-7, the V gene TRBV5-1; 11 bases are a match to TRBD2. J gave up 4 bases and V 0 bases, and 6 bases lay outside the gene matches. Germline assignment: CDR1 SGHRS and CDR2 YFSETQ. CDR3 length: 16 residues. The CDR3 nucleotides read TGCGCCAGCAGCTTGGAACTAGCGGGGGAGAAATACGAGCAGTACTTC. Its protein product is CASSLELAGEKYEQYF.

The rearrangement uses TRBV19 and TRBJ1-1; the D is unclear. V was trimmed by 1 base and J by 2 bases, leaving 8 bases between them. Per the germline V gene, CDR1 is LNHDA and CDR2 is SQIVND (reference sequence). The CDR3 sequence is 14 residues long. Here the CDR3 reads CASSIAPVNTEAFF. The CDR3 nucleotides are TGTGCCAGTAGTATAGCCCCAGTTAACACTGAAGCTTTCTTT.

The chain uses TRBV4-2 and TRBJ2-7, with a tentative D call TRBD2 (6 bases). The germline V and J ends were trimmed by 4 bases and 0 bases, with 16 bases remaining between them. This CDR3 region has 16 residues. Germline V lookup: CDR1 LGHNA, CDR2 YNFKEQ. The CDR3 DNA reads as TGTGCCAGCAGCCTTGGGGCCATCGGGGGCTCCTACGAGCAGTACTTC. Protein sequence: CASSLGAIGGSYEQYF.

This chain uses TRBV29-1 with TRBJ2-1; no clear D gene. The germline CDR1 and CDR2 sequences are SQVTM and ANQGSEA. This CDR3 spans 15 amino acids. Between the trimmed V and J ends, which lost 4 bases and 2 bases, there was a span of 15 bases. This chain's CDR3 is CSVVGISEAYNEQFF. The CDR3 DNA is TGCAGCGTTGTTGGTATCAGTGAGGCCTACAATGAGCAGTTCTTC.

V usage is TRBV5-1 and J usage is TRBJ1-1; the match to TRBD1 covers 9 bases. The V gene end was trimmed by 4 bases and the J gene end by 5 bases; junction bases not matched to a gene: 3. The germline gives CDR1 SGHRS, CDR2 YFSETQ. This CDR3 region has 13 residues. The CDR3 loop reads CASSPGTGTEAFF. CDR3 DNA: TGCGCCAGCAGCCCCGGGACAGGGACTGAAGCTTTCTTT.

This clone was picked up a small number of times. The chain is built from TRBV7-6 and TRBJ1-2; D not resolved. Germline CDR1 reads SGHVS; CDR2 reads FNYEAQ. Trimming removed 5 bases from V and 1 base from J, with 8 bases in between. The CDR3 totals 13 residues. The CDR3, as DNA: TGTGCCAGCAGCGCAGGCGGTAACTATGGCTACACCTTC. Protein product: CASSAGGNYGYTF.

This CDR3 is CASSLAGGATNEKLFF. CDR3 in DNA: TGTGCCAGCAGCTTAGCGGGCGGGGCAACTAATGAAAAACTGTTTTTT. The chain links TRBV7-9 to TRBJ1-4; the D is unclear. The CDR3 runs to 16 residues. Germline-derived CDR1 and CDR2 are SEHNR and FQNEAQ (reference sequence). Trimming left V 0 bases short and J 0 bases short, with 8 bases between.

V is TRBV6-5 and J is TRBJ2-5; D possibly matches TRBD1 or TRBD2 (7 bases each). The germline V and J ends were trimmed by 5 bases and 12 bases, with 16 bases remaining between them. Per germline, CDR1 MNHEY and CDR2 SVGAGI. This CDR3 is built from 12 residues. The CDR3 reads CASSEPGGGKYF. The CDR3 DNA sequence: TGTGCCAGCAGTGAGCCAGGGGGGGGGAAGTACTTC.

The V call is TRBV7-9, the J call TRBJ2-7; 7 bases are shared with TRBD2. CDR1 is SEHNR and CDR2 is FQNEAQ in the germline V gene (reference sequence). The CDR3 has 15 residues. V lost 3 bases and J lost 5; bases outside the gene matches: 10. The DNA for the CDR3 is TGTGCCAGCAGCTTCTCTAGCGGCGCTTGGGACGAGCAGTACTTC. Protein: CASSFSSGAWDEQYF.

The chain uses TRBV11-2 and TRBJ2-7; no firm D call. The CDR3 runs 12 residues. The V end was cut by 5 bases, the J end by 3 bases, with 8 bases between. Germline CDR1 is SGHAT and CDR2 is FQNNGV. The CDR3 DNA reads TGTGCCAGCAGCCCCAATCTCTACGAGCAGTACTTC. Protein sequence: CASSPNLYEQYF.

The chain is built from TRBV4-3 and TRBJ2-3; 9 bases match TRBD2. The CDR3 length is 16 residues. Trimming took 2 bases from V and 2 from J; bases not matched to a gene: 5. Germline V gives CDR1 LGHNA, CDR2 YSLEER. The CDR3 loop reads CASSQTLAGNTDTQYF. The DNA for the CDR3 is TGCGCCAGCAGCCAAACTCTAGCGGGGAACACAGATACGCAGTATTTT.

The rearrangement joins TRBV27 to TRBJ2-1; 11 positions agree with TRBD2. V shed 6 bases and J 0 bases; nucleotides not matched to a gene: 10. Germline V gene data show CDR1 as MNHEY and CDR2 as SMNVEV (reference sequence). The CDR3 has 18 residues. Written as DNA, the CDR3 is TGTGCCAGCAGCCAGGGACTAGCGGAAACAAGCTCCTACAATGAGCAGTTCTTC. Its protein is CASSQGLAETSSYNEQFF.

J is TRBJ2-1 and V is TRBV7-2; 9 bases line up with TRBD2. V was clipped by 6 bases and J by 4 bases; unmatched bases: 7. CDR1 is SGHTA, CDR2 FQGNSA, per germline. This CDR3 is 15 amino acids long. As DNA, the CDR3 is TGTGCCAGCAGGTTACTAGCGGGCCCATACAATGAGCAGTTCTTC. Amino acids: CASRLLAGPYNEQFF.

The chain has TRBV10-3 and TRBJ1-2; D remains unclear. The V and J ends lost 5 bases and 3 bases respectively, with 19 bases between them. The CDR3 runs to 16 residues. Germline V gene lookup returns CDR1 ENHRY and CDR2 SYGVKD. The CDR3 sequence is CAISTHPLGTDYGYTF. The CDR3 DNA is TGTGCCATCAGTACACACCCATTGGGCACCGACTATGGCTACACCTTC.

This chain joins TRBV5-1 and TRBJ1-2; no definite D call. CDR1 is SGHRS, CDR2 YFSETQ, per germline. The CDR3 consists of 14 residues. Trimming cost V 4 bases and J 7 bases, with 17 bases left between them. This CDR3 reads CASSNEWSGFGYTF. CDR3 sequence (DNA): TGCGCCAGCAGCAATGAATGGTCGGGGTTTGGCTACACCTTC. The variable domain in full, with the rest retrieved from reference TRBV5-1 and TRBJ1-2, is KAGVTQTPRYLIKTRGQQVTLSCSPISGHRSVSWYQQTPGQGLQFLFEYFSETQRNKGNFPGRFSGRQFSNSRSEMNVSTLELGDSALYLCASSNEWSGFGYTFGSGTRLTVV.

This clone was observed a few times. The chain links TRBV7-9 to TRBJ1-5; 10 nucleotides match TRBD1. The CDR3 is 16 residues long. Trimming removed 3 bases from V and 7 bases from J; junction bases left unmatched: 9. CDR1 and CDR2 from the germline V gene are SEHNR and FQNEAQ (reference sequence). CDR3 DNA sequence: TGTGCCAGCAGCTTGACGGGACAGGGGATAGAGCAGCCCCAGCATTTT. Residues: CASSLTGQGIEQPQHF.

This chain uses TRBV27 with TRBJ2-7; tentative D call: TRBD1 (6 bases). Germline V lookup: CDR1 MNHEY, CDR2 SMNVEV (reference sequence). With 6 bases removed from V and 3 bases from J, the gap between germline ends came to 21 bases. CDR3 length equals 16 residues. The CDR3 loop is CASSLTIQGIVYEQYF. The CDR3 DNA is TGTGCCAGCAGCTTAACCATACAGGGAATAGTCTACGAGCAGTACTTC.

J is TRBJ2-2 and V is TRBV2, with D unresolved. Per germline, CDR1 SNHLY and CDR2 FYNNEI. The CDR3 runs 13 residues. Trimming took off 9 bases at V and 1 base at J, with 9 bases between the two ends. The CDR3 spells CAREQQNTGELFF. The CDR3, as DNA: TGTGCCAGGGAACAGCAGAACACCGGGGAGCTGTTTTTT.

CDR3 region: CASSVGGGSGTEQFF. CDR3 coding DNA: TGTGCCAGCAGCGTAGGAGGCGGTAGCGGGACCGAGCAGTTCTTC. The chain joins TRBV9 to TRBJ2-1; 8 bases are shared with TRBD2. CDR1 and CDR2 (germline): SGDLS, YYNGEE. V was clipped by 0 bases and J by 10 bases; unmatched bases: 9. CDR3 length equals 15 residues.

This rearrangement joins TRBV25-1 to TRBJ2-7; 10 nucleotides agree with TRBD1. The CDR3 spans 13 residues. The germline V gene encodes CDR1 MGHDK and CDR2 SYGVNS. Losses at the gene ends were 9 bases for V and 4 bases for J; bases not matched to a gene: 6. CDR3 in DNA: TGTGCCAGTACCGGGACAGGGGTATACGAGCAGTACTTC. Encoded protein: CASTGTGVYEQYF.

J is TRBJ2-1 and V is TRBV27; TRBD1 aligns across 8 bases. The CDR3 is 13 residues long. Germline assignment: CDR1 MNHEY and CDR2 SMNVEV (reference sequence). V shed 8 bases and J 6 bases; nucleotides not matched to a gene: 6. CDR3 nucleotide sequence: TGTGCCAGCGGCAAGGACAGGGTCAATGAGCAGTTCTTC. It is translated as CASGKDRVNEQFF.

The CDR3 DNA follows: TGTGCCAGCAGCTTAGGGCGAGCGGGACCCGAGCAGTTCTTC. It translates to CASSLGRAGPEQFF. This chain connects TRBV7-9 to TRBJ2-1, with 7 nucleotides matching TRBD2. The CDR3 is made up of 14 amino acids. CDR1 and CDR2 from the germline V gene are SEHNR and FQNEAQ (reference sequence). Losses at the gene ends were 1 base for V and 10 bases for J; bases not matched to a gene: 7.

The rearrangement links TRBV4-3 to TRBJ2-1; maybe TRBD1 (6 bases). V lost 0 bases, J lost 5 bases, and 14 bases lay in between. Germline-derived CDR1 and CDR2 are LGHNA and YSLEER. CDR3 length equals 16 residues. The CDR3 nucleotides read TGCGCCAGCAGCCAAGATTCGTGGCAGGGGCACAATGAGCAGTTCTTC. It yields the protein CASSQDSWQGHNEQFF.